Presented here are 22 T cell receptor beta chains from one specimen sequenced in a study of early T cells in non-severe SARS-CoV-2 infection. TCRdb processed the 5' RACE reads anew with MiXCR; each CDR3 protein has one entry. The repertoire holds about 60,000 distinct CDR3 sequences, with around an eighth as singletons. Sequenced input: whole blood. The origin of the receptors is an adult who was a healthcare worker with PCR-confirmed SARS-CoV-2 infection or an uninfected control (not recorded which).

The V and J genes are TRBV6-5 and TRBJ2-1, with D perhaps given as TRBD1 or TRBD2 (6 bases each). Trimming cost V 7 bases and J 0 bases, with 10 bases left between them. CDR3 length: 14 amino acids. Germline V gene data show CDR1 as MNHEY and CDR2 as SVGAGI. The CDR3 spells CASKGGVSYNEQFF. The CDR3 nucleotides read TGTGCCAGCAAGGGGGGTGTCTCCTACAATGAGCAGTTCTTC.

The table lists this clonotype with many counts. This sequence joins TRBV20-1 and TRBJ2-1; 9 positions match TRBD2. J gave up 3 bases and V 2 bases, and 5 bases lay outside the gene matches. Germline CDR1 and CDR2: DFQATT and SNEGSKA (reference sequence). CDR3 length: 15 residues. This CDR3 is CSARRLAEDYNEQFF. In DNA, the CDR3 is TGCAGTGCTAGAAGACTAGCGGAGGACTACAATGAGCAGTTCTTC.

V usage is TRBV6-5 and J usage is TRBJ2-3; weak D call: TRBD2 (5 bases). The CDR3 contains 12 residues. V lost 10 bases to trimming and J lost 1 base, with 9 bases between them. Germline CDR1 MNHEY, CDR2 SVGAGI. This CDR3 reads CATSGRTDTQYF. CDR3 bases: TGTGCCACCAGCGGCCGCACAGATACGCAGTATTTT.

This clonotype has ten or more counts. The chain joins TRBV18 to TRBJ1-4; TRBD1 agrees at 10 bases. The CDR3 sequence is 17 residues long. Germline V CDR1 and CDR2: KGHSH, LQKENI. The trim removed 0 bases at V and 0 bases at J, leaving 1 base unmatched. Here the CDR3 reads CASSPPGTGATNEKLFF. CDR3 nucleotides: TGTGCCAGCTCACCACCTGGGACAGGGGCAACTAATGAAAAACTGTTTTTT.

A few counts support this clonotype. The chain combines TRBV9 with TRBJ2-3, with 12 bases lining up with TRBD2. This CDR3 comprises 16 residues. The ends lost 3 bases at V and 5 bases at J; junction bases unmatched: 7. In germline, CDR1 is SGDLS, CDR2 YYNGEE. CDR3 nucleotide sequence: TGTGCCAGCAGCGGGGGGACTAGCGGGCCACAAGATACGCAGTATTTT. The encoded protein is CASSGGTSGPQDTQYF.

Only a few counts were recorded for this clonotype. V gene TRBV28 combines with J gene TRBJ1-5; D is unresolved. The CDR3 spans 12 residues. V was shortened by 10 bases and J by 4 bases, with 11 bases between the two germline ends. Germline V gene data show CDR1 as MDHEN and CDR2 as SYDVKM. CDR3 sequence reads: CATDIVNQPQHF. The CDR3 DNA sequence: TGTGCCACCGACATAGTAAATCAGCCCCAGCATTTT.

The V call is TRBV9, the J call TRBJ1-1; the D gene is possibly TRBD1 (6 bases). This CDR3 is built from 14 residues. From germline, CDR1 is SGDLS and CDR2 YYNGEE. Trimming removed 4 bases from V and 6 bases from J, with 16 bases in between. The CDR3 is CASSSTGTVAEAFF. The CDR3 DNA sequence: TGTGCCAGCAGCTCGACAGGAACGGTGGCTGAAGCTTTCTTT.

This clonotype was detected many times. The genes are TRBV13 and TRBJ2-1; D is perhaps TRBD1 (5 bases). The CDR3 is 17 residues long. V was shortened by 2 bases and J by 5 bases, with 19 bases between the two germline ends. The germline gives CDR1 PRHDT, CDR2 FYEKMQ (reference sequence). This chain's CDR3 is CASSLPPGRVGDNEQFF. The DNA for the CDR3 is TGTGCCAGCAGCTTACCCCCGGGCAGGGTAGGCGACAATGAGCAGTTCTTC. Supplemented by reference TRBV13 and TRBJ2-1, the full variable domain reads AAGVIQSPRHLIKEKRETATLKCYPIPRHDTVYWYQQGPGQDPQFLISFYEKMQSDKGSIPDRFSAQQFSDYHSELNMSSLELGDSALYFCASSLPPGRVGDNEQFFGPGTRLTVL.

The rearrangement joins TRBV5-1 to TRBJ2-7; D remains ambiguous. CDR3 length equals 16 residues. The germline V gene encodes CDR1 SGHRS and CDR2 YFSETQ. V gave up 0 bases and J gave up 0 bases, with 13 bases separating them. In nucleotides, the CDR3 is TGCGCCAGCAGCTTGGGAGTAACCGGCTCCTCCTACGAGCAGTACTTC. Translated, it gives CASSLGVTGSSYEQYF.

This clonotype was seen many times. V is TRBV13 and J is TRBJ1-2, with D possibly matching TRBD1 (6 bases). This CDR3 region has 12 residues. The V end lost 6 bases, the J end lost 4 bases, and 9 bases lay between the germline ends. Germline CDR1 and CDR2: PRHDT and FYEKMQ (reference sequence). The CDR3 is CASSGGAYGYTF. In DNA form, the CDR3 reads TGTGCCAGCAGTGGGGGGGCCTATGGCTACACCTTC.

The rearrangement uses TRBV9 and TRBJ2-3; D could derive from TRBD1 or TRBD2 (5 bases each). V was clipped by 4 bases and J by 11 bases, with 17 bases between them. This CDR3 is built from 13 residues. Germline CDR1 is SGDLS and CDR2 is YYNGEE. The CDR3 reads CASSTRGGGEQYF. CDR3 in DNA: TGTGCCAGCAGCACGCGAGGTGGGGGAGAGCAGTATTTT.

The CDR3 DNA sequence: TGTGCCAGCAGATCCGGGACTAGCGGAGGTTACGAGCAGTACTTC. Encoded protein: CASRSGTSGGYEQYF. This chain uses TRBV11-2 with TRBJ2-7, with TRBD2 matching 11 bases. The V gene end was trimmed by 6 bases and the J gene end by 4 bases; junction bases not matched to a gene: 8. CDR3 length: 15 amino acids. Germline V gene lookup returns CDR1 SGHAT and CDR2 FQNNGV.

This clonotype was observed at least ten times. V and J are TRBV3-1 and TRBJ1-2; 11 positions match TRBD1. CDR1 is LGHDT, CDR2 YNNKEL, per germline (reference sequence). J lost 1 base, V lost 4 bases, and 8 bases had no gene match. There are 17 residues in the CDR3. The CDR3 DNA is TGTGCCAGCAGCCTTCGCCGGACAGGGGGCGATAACTATGGCTACACCTTC. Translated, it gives CASSLRRTGGDNYGYTF.

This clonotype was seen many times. In DNA form, the CDR3 reads TGCAGTGCTAGAGCAGCCTCTGGAAACACCATATATTTT. Translation gives CSARAASGNTIYF. The chain combines TRBV20-1 with TRBJ1-3, with D unresolved. Looked up from germline, CDR1 is DFQATT and CDR2 is SNEGSKA (reference sequence). This CDR3 is 13 amino acids long. V was trimmed by 1 base and J by 0 bases, leaving 4 bases between them.

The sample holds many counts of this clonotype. CDR3 protein: CASSQDSLEDRTYEQYF. For the CDR3, the DNA is TGTGCCAGCAGCCAAGATTCCCTTGAGGACAGAACCTACGAGCAGTACTTC. This chain links TRBV3-1 with TRBJ2-7; tentative D call: TRBD1 (6 bases). This CDR3 has 17 amino acids. The V end lost 0 bases, the J end lost 2 bases, and 17 bases lay between the germline ends. Germline V CDR1 and CDR2: LGHDT, YNNKEL (reference sequence).

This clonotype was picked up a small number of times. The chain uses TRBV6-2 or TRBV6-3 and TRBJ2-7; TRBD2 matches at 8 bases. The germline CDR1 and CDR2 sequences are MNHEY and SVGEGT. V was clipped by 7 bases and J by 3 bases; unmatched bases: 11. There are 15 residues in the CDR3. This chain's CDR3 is CASTSPGLAFYEQYF. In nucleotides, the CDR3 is TGTGCCAGCACCTCCCCCGGACTAGCTTTCTACGAGCAGTACTTC.

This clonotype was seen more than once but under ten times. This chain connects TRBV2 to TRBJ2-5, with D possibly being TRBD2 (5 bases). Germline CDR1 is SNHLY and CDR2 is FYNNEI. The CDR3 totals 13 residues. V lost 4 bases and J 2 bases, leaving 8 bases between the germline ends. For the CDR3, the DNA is TGTGCCAGCAGTGCCTCGGGACAAGAGACCCAGTACTTC. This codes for CASSASGQETQYF.

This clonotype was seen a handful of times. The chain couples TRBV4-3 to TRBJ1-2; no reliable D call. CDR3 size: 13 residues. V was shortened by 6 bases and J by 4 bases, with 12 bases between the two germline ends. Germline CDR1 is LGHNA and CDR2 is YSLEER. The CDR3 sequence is CASRRDEGYGYTF. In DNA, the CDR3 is TGCGCCAGCAGACGGGATGAAGGCTATGGCTACACCTTC.

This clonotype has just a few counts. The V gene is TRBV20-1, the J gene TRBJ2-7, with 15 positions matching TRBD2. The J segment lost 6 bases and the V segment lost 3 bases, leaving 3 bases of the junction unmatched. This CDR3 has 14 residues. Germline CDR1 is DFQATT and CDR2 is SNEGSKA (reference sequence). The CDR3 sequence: CSASGGLAGGEQYF. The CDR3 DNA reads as TGCAGTGCTAGCGGGGGACTAGCGGGAGGCGAGCAGTACTTC.

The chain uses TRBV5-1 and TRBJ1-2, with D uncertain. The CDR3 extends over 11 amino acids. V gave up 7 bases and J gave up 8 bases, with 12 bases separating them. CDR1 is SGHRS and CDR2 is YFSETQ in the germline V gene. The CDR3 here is CASGEGYGYTF. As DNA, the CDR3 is TGCGCCAGCGGAGAGGGCTACGGCTACACCTTC.

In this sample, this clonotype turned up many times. CDR3 sequence (DNA): TGTGCCAGCAGCTTGGGGGGCGAGCAGCCCCAGCATTTT. Protein sequence: CASSLGGEQPQHF. The chain links TRBV7-2 to TRBJ1-5; D possibly corresponds to TRBD1 (6 bases). Germline CDR1 reads SGHTA; CDR2 reads FQGNSA. This CDR3 comprises 13 residues. Trimming took off 3 bases at V and 7 bases at J, with 10 bases between the two ends. Full variable domain (outside the CDR3, taken from reference TRBV7-2 and TRBJ1-5): GAGVSQSPSNKVTEKGKDVELRCDPISGHTALYWYRQSLGQGLEFLIYFQGNSAPDKSGLPSDRFSAERTGGSVSTLTIQRTQQEDSAVYLCASSLGGEQPQHFGDGTRLSIL.

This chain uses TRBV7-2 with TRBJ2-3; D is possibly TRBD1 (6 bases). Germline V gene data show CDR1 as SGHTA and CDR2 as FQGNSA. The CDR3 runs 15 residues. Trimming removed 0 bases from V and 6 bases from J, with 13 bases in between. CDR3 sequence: CASSLAPQGRDTQYF. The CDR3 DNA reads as TGTGCCAGCAGCTTAGCCCCACAGGGTAGGGATACGCAGTATTTT.